What follows describes a single T cell receptor (beta chain). The data belong to a study of blood T cell repertoires in COVID-19. Turning to the study itself: Nucleic acid was either cDNA or gDNA, and it came from T cells, B-cell-depleted T cells, or PBMCs.

Sequenced by immunoSEQ multiplex PCR; TCRdb stores in-frame clones only, minus some. The sample contains tens of thousands of clones, 60% to 85% of which appear only once. The sequencing input was peripheral blood. The TCR originated in a human donor in a cohort sampled during active COVID-19.

The CDR3 loop reads CASSQEAVTYEQYF. The CDR3 DNA follows: TGTGCCAGCAGCCAAGAGGCAGTTACCTACGAGCAGTACTTC. The rearrangement joins TRBV4-2 to TRBJ2-7; D uncertain. V lost 0 bases to trimming and J lost 2 bases, with 8 bases between them. This CDR3 has 14 amino acids. CDR1 LGHNA and CDR2 YNFKEQ come from the germline V gene.